This TCR beta chain was recovered during a study of T cells after yellow fever vaccination. General study results and limits: In post-booster samples, most primary-vaccination clones reappeared (about 95% CD4, nearly 90% CD8).

V was pared by 3 bases and J by 0 bases, with 8 bases between. CDR1 is DFQATT and CDR2 is SNEGSKA in the germline V gene (reference sequence). This CDR3 has 13 amino acids. Comments on this clonotype: What it binds is not known.

5'RACE template switching added a universal primer site and UMIs to TCR cDNA. TCRdb used MiXCR to reprocess the 5' RACE reads, holding one entry per CDR3 protein. Of approximately 550,000 distinct CDR3 sequences in the sample, approximately 12% were seen once. This specimen consisted of PBMCs, obtained on the day of the yellow fever booster vaccination. This clonotype originated in a man aged 25 to 45 who received the YFV17D yellow fever vaccine. V is TRBV20-1 and J is TRBJ1-1, with a weak D call TRBD1 (6 bases). DNA for the CDR3: TGCAGTGCTAGGGGGGCGTTGAACACTGAAGCTTTCTTT. This codes for CSARGALNTEAFF.